The 3 T cell receptor beta chains reported below all come from one sample, sequenced in a study of cytomegalovirus exposure and HLA in healthy donors. Primers included in the PCR were 60 Vbeta and 13 Jbeta primers. Here immunoSEQ multiplex PCR was the method, and the copy in TCRdb shows in-frame clones only, minus some. The repertoire includes under 250,000 clones, 78% of them detected once, and approximately 0.49% sits in the top ten. Sample: PBMCs. These receptors were collected from a boy younger than 18 in good health and CMV-seronegative.

The chain is built from TRBV9 and TRBJ1-1, with TRBD1 as a possible D gene (5 bases). CDR1 and CDR2 (germline): SGDLS, YYNGEE. Trimming shortened V by 3 bases and J by 4 bases, and 10 bases separated the two germline ends. The CDR3 length is 13 residues. In DNA, the CDR3 is TGTGCCAGCAGCGCGTGGAGGGGCACTGAAGCTTTCTTT. Amino acids: CASSAWRGTEAFF.

The chain uses TRBV27 and TRBJ2-6; D might be TRBD2 (7 bases). The CDR3 totals 18 residues. Germline V gives CDR1 MNHEY, CDR2 SMNVEV (reference sequence). The V end was cut by 1 base, the J end by 4 bases, with 17 bases between. CDR3 loop: CASSLFVLGGPGANVLTF. The DNA for the CDR3 is TGTGCCAGCAGTTTATTTGTCCTCGGGGGGCCGGGGGCCAACGTCCTGACTTTC.

The genes are TRBV9 and TRBJ2-1, with 10 bases identical to TRBD2. V shed 2 bases, J shed 7 bases, and the junction held 6 bases outside the gene matches. In germline, CDR1 is SGDLS, CDR2 YYNGEE. The CDR3 sequence is 15 residues long. CDR3 protein: CASSVSSGGWNEQFF. The DNA of the CDR3 is TGTGCCAGCAGCGTCTCTAGCGGGGGCTGGAATGAGCAGTTCTTC. The entire variable domain, with the rest obtained from reference TRBV9 and TRBJ2-1, is as follows: DSGVTQTPKHLITATGQRVTLRCSPRSGDLSVYWYQQSLDQGLQFLIQYYNGEERAKGNILERFSAQQFPDLHSELNLSSLELGDSALYFCASSVSSGGWNEQFFGPGTRLTVL.